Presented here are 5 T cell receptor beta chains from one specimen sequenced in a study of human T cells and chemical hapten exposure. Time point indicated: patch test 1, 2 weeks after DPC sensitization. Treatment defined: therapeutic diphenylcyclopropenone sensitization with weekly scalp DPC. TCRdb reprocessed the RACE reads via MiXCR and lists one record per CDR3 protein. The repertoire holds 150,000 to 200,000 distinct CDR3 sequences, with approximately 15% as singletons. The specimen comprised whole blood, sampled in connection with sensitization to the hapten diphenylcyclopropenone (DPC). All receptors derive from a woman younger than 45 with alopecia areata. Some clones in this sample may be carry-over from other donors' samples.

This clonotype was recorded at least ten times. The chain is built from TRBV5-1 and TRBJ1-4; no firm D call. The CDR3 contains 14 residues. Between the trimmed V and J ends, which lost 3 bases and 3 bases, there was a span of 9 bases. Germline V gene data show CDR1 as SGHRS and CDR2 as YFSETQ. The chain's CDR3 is CASSSQSPNEKLFF. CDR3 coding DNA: TGCGCCAGCAGCTCACAGAGCCCTAATGAAAAACTGTTTTTT. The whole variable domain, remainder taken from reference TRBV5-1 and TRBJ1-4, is KAGVTQTPRYLIKTRGQQVTLSCSPISGHRSVSWYQQTPGQGLQFLFEYFSETQRNKGNFPGRFSGRQFSNSRSEMNVSTLELGDSALYLCASSSQSPNEKLFFGSGTQLSVL.

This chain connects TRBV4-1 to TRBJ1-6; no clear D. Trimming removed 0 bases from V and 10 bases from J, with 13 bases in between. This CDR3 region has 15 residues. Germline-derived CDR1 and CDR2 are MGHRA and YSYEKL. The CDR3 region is CASSQDLSSGSPLHF. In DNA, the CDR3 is TGCGCCAGCAGCCAAGATTTGAGCTCGGGCTCACCCCTCCACTTT.

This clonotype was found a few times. The CDR3 sequence: CASSWRQGYNSPLHF. The CDR3 nucleotides are TGTGCCAGCAGCTGGCGACAGGGCTATAATTCACCCCTCCACTTT. This rearrangement joins TRBV7-2 to TRBJ1-6, with 7 bases fitting TRBD1. CDR1 and CDR2 from the germline V gene are SGHTA and FQGNSA. This CDR3 comprises 15 residues. The V gene end was trimmed by 4 bases and the J gene end by 3 bases; junction bases not matched to a gene: 3.

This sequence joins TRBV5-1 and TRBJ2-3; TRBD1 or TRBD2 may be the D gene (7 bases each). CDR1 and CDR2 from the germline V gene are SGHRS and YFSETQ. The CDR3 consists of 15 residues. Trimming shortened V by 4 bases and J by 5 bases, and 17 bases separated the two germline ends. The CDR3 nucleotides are TGCGCCAGCAGCCCCTGGGGACAGCGGGAAGATACGCAGTATTTT. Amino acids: CASSPWGQREDTQYF.

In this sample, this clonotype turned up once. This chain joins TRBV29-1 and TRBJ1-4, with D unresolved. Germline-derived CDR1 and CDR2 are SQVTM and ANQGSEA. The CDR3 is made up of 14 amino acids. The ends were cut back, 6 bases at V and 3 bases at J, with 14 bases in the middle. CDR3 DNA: TGCAGCGTGGCCCCCGGGGTACCTAATGAAAAACTGTTTTTT. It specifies CSVAPGVPNEKLFF.